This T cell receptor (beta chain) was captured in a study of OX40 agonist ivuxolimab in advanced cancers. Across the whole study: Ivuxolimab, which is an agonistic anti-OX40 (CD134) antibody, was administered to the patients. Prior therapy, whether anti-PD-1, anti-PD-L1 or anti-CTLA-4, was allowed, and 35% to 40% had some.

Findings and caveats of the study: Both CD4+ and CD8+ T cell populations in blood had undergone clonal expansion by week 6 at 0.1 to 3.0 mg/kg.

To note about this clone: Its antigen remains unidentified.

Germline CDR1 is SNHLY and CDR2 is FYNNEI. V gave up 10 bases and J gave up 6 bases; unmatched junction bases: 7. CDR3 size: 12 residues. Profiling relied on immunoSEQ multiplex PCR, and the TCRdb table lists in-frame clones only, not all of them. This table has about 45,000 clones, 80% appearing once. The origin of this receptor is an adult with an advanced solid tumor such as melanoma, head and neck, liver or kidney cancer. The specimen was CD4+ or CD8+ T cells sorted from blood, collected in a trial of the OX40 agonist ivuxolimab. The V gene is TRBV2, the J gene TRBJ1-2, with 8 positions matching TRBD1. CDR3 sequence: CATTEDRDGYTF. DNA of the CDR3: TGTGCCACCACGGAGGACAGGGATGGCTACACCTTC. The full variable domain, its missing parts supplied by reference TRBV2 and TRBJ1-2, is EPEVTQTPSHQVTQMGQEVILRCVPISNHLYFYWYRQILGQKVEFLVSFYNNEISEKSEIFDDQFSVERPDGSNFTLKIRSTKLEDSAMYFCATTEDRDGYTFGSGTRLTVV.